This TCR beta chain comes out of a study of T-cell reconstitution after alpha-beta-depleted transplantation in children. The CDR3 spans 18 residues. Germline V CDR1 and CDR2: SNHLY, FYNNEI. Trimming cost V 6 bases and J 0 bases, with 22 bases left between them. Molecular barcoding with unique molecular identifiers was used for the TCRbeta library. TCRdb used MiXCR to reprocess the PCR reads, holding one entry per CDR3 protein. The table shows nearly 550,000 distinct CDR3 sequences, with around 19% occurring only once. This sequence was found in a human donor who donated a stem cell graft to a child with acute lymphoblastic leukemia. Sequenced material: PBMCs from the stem cell graft donor, taken from the stem cell graft. The genes are TRBV2 and TRBJ2-3; the D is unclear. The CDR3: CASSQSRSFPLSTDTQYF. For the CDR3, the DNA is TGTGCCAGCAGCCAGTCCCGTTCATTCCCTCTTAGCACAGATACGCAGTATTTT.